This T cell receptor beta chain is drawn from a study of shared clonotypes between healthy human individuals. The CDR3 length is 15 residues. J lost 4 bases, V lost 4 bases, and 4 bases had no gene match. CDR1 is KGHSH, CDR2 LQKENI, per germline. Method: immunoSEQ multiplex PCR; TCRdb's copy keeps in-frame clones and lacks some. Of more than 1,200,000 clones listed, approximately 98.5% were seen once; the top ten hold roughly 0.36%. The chain employs TRBV18 and TRBJ2-7, with 13 bases lining up with TRBD2. The source of this sequence is a young man in good health. Sequencing used naive CD4+ T cells sorted from blood. Specified subset: CD45RA+ positively selected. CDR3 DNA sequence: TGTGCCAGCTCACGGACTAGCGGGAGTGGTTACGAGCAGTACTTC. The encoded protein is CASSRTSGSGYEQYF.